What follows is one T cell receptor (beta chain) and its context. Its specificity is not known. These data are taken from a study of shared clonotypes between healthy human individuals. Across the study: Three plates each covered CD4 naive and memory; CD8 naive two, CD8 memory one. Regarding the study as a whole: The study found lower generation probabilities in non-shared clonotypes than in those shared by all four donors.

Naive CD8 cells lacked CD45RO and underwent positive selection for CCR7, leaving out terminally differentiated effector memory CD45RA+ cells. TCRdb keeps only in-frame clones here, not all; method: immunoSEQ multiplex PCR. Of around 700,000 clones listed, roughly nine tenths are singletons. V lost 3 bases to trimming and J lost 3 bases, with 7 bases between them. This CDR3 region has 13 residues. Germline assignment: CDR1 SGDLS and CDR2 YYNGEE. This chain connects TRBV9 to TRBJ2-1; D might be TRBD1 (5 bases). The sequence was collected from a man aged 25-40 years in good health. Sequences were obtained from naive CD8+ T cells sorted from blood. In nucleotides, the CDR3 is TGTGCCAGCAGCGCCAGGGTCTACAATGAGCAGTTCTTC. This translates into CASSARVYNEQFF.